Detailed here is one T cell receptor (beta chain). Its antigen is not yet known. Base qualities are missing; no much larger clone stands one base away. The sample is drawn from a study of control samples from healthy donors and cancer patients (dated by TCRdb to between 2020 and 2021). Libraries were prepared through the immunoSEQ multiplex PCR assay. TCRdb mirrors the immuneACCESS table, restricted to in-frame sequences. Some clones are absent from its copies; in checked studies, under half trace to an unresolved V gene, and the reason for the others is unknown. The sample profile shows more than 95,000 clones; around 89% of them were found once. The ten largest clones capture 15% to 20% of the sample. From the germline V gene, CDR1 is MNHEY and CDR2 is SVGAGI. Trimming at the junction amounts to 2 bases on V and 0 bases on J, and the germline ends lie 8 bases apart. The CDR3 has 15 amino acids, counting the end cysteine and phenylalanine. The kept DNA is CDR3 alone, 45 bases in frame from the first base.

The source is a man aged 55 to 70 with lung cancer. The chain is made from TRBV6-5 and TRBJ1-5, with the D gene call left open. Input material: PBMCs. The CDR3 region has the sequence CASSYAGPSNQPQHF. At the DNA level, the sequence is TGTGCCAGCAGTTACGCCGGGCCTAGCAATCAGCCCCAGCATTTT.